This T cell receptor (beta chain) comes out of a study of T cell repertoires in cytomegalovirus infection (dated by TCRdb to between 2018 and 2020). Study-wide context: Donor HLA type was relevant to the analysis, as public TCR beta signatures indicated carriage of CMV infection together with the matching HLA type. Broader findings and caveats from the paper: In both this cohort and an independent roughly 400-donor cohort, the cumulative frequency of public TCR beta family members distinguished carriers of CMV infection plus the relevant HLA type. In the ex vivo response, HLA-C-restricted CMV-specific TCR beta clonotypes were dominant, and in two of eight donors the single most frequent clonotype came from this HLA-C-restricted group.

A note on this clonotype: No cognate antigen has been identified for it. No clone much larger than this one lies a single base away; base qualities are absent.

Instrument used: Illumina HiSeq 1500. TCRdb applied fastp at Q25 and MiXCR to the public reads, then kept only in-frame beta chains. One record per CDR3 amino acid sequence lists the most common genes and DNA. The sample has about 490,000 distinct CDR3 sequences on record, approximately 10% of them singletons. Around 9.6% of the sample rests with the top ten. Trimming takes 2 bases off V and 4 bases off J; junction bases not matched to a gene: 5. The germline V gene specifies SGHRS as CDR1 and YFSETQ as CDR2. From its cysteine to its phenylalanine, the CDR3 spans 15 amino acids. Only CDR3 DNA is held: 45 bases, read in frame from base 1.

Recombination joined TRBV5-1 with TRBJ2-2, with TRBD2 identical over 7 junction bases. This sequence originates from a human donor in good health (CMV status not recorded). Some clones in this sample may be carry-over from other donors' samples. Sample: PBMCs. The nucleotides are TGCGCCAGCAGCTTCGGACTAGTGAGCACCGGGGAGCTGTTTTTT. Its amino acids are CASSFGLVSTGELFF.